Sequencing of this TCR beta chain was carried out in a study of technical replicates of blood from a few donors. This CDR3 is built from 14 residues. Germline lookup yields CDR1 SGDLS and CDR2 YYNGEE. The V end was cut by 3 bases, the J end by 4 bases, with 11 bases between. The data were produced by immunoSEQ multiplex PCR, yet TCRdb's version contains in-frame clones alone and is incomplete. In the table there are more than 90,000 clones, approximately 96% of which are singletons. The chain joins TRBV9 to TRBJ2-1, with D possibly matching TRBD2 (5 bases). The sequence derives from a human donor in good health. The sample comprised T cells isolated from PBMCs. The CDR3 loop reads CASSDGSEYNEQFF. The CDR3 DNA reads as TGTGCCAGCAGCGATGGTAGCGAATACAATGAGCAGTTCTTC. Filled out from reference TRBV9 and TRBJ2-1, the complete variable domain reads DSGVTQTPKHLITATGQRVTLRCSPRSGDLSVYWYQQSLDQGLQFLIQYYNGEERAKGNILERFSAQQFPDLHSELNLSSLELGDSALYFCASSDGSEYNEQFFGPGTRLTVL.